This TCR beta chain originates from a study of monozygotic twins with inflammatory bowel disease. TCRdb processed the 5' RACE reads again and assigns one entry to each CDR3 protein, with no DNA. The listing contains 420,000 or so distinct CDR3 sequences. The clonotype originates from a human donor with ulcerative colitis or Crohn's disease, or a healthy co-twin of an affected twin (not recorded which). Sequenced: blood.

CDR3 in amino acids: CASSYNSPLHF. The chain is built from TRBV12-3 or TRBV12-4 and TRBJ1-6. This CDR3 contains 11 residues.